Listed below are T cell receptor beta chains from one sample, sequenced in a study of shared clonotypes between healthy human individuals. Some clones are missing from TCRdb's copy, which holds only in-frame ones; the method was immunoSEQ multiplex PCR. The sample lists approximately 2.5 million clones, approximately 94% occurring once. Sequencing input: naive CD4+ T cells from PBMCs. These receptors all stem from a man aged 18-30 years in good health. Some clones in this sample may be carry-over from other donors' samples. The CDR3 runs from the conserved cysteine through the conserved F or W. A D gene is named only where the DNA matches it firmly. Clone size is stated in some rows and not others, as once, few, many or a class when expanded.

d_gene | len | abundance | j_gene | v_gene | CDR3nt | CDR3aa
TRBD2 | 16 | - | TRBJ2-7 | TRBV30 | TGTGCCTGGTCACGTCCCGGGACTAGCGGGATAAGGGGGCAGTACTTC | CAWSRPGTSGIRGQYF
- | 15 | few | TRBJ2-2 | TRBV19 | TGTGCCAGTAGTGTCAATAGCGTGAACACCGGGGAGCTGTTTTTT | CASSVNSVNTGELFF
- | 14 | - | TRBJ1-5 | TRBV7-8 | TGTGCCAGCAGCTCCGGACGGAACAATCAGCCCCAGCATTTT | CASSSGRNNQPQHF
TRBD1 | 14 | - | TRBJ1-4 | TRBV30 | TGTGCCTGGACGGGGACAGGGAGAAATGAAAAACTGTTTTTT | CAWTGTGRNEKLFF
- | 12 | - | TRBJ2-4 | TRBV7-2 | TGTGCCAGCAGCGGTATATCTAGCATTCAGTACTTC | CASSGISSIQYF
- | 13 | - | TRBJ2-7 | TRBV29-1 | TGCAGCGGGGTATCCGACAGTAGCTACGAGCAGTACTTC | CSGVSDSSYEQYF
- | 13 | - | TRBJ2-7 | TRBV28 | TGTGCCAGCAGTACCGAACGCGGAAACGAGCAGTACTTC | CASSTERGNEQYF
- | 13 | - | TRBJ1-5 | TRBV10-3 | TGTGCCATCAGTGGCGCGAGGGATCAGCCCCAGCATTTT | CAISGARDQPQHF
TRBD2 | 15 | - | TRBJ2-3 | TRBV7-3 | TGTGCCAGCAGCAACCTAGCGGGAGGGAAAGATACGCAGTATTTT | CASSNLAGGKDTQYF
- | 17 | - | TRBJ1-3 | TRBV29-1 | TGCAGCGCCCGAACGGGGTGGGGACCACGCTCTGGAAACACCATATATTTT | CSARTGWGPRSGNTIYF
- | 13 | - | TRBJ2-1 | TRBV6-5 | TGTGCCAGCAGTTACCCTCTGGGGAATGAGCAGTTCTTC | CASSYPLGNEQFF
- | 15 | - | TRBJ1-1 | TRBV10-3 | TGTGCCATCAGTTCCTGGGAGGCGGTGAACACTGAAGCTTTCTTT | CAISSWEAVNTEAFF
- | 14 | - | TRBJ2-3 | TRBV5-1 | TGCGCCAGCAGCCCCAGGGTTGGGACAGATACGCAGTATTTT | CASSPRVGTDTQYF
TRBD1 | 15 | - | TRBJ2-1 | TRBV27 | TGTGCCAGCAGAAGGTGGGGACAGGGGGCAGTTGGGCAGTTCTTC | CASRRWGQGAVGQFF
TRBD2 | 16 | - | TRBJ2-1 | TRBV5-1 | TGCGCCAGCAGCTTGGTTCCAGCGGGAGCCTACAATGAGCAGTTCTTC | CASSLVPAGAYNEQFF
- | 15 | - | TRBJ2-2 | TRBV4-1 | TGCGCCAGCAGCCTAGGATCCCAGGGCGCCGGGGAGCTGTTTTTT | CASSLGSQGAGELFF
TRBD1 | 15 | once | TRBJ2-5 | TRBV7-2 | TGTGCCAGCAGCTCCTGGACAGGGGGCGTCGGGACCCAGTACTTC | CASSSWTGGVGTQYF
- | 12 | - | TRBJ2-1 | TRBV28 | TGTGCCAGCGGAGCGTACTACAATGAGCAGTTCTTC | CASGAYYNEQFF
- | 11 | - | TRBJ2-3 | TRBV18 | TGTGCCAGCTCATTCACAGATACGCAGTATTTT | CASSFTDTQYF
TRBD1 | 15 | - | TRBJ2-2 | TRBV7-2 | TGTGCCAGCAGCCCGACAGGGGGCGCCGCCGGGGAGCTGTTTTTT | CASSPTGGAAGELFF
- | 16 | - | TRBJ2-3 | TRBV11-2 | TGTGCCAGCAGCCCGCGTAGCGCAACTAGCACAGATACGCAGTATTTT | CASSPRSATSTDTQYF
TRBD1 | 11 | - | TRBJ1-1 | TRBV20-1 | TGCAGTGCTCCCCTGGACAGGGAAGCTTTCTTT | CSAPLDREAFF
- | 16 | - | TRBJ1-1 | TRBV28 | TGTGCCAGCAGTTTCTTCACCTTCAGATCGAACACTGAAGCTTTCTTT | CASSFFTFRSNTEAFF
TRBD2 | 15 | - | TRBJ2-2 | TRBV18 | TGTGCCAGCTCACCCTCGCGGGGGAGGACCGGGGAGCTGTTTTTT | CASSPSRGRTGELFF